A single sample gave rise to the 12 T cell receptor beta chains below, sequenced in a study of blood T cell repertoires in COVID-19. TCRdb's table, derived via immunoSEQ multiplex PCR, lists solely in-frame clones and lacks some. The sample yields 95,000 to 110,000 clones, nearly 90% seen once. The sequenced material came from peripheral blood. These receptors were taken from a man over 45 in a cohort sampled during active COVID-19.

The CDR3 spells CASSEAWGGEQFF. As DNA, the CDR3 is TGTGCCAGCAGTGAAGCGTGGGGCGGTGAGCAGTTCTTC. The V call is TRBV6-1, the J call TRBJ2-1; tentatively, D is TRBD1 (5 bases). The V end was cut by 0 bases, the J end by 9 bases, with 9 bases between. The CDR3 covers 13 residues. Germline V gene sequence: CDR1 MNHNS, CDR2 SASEGT.

The chain has TRBV24-1 and TRBJ2-1, with D unclear. Germline-derived CDR1 and CDR2 are KGHDR and SFDVKD. The CDR3 has 14 amino acids. V lost 4 bases to trimming and J lost 6 bases, with 12 bases between them. DNA for the CDR3: TGTGCCACCAGTGACCCCAACATAATCAATGAGCAGTTCTTC. Its translation: CATSDPNIINEQFF.

The V call is TRBV5-8, the J call TRBJ2-5; unclear D gene. The V and J ends lost 7 bases and 3 bases respectively, with 16 bases between them. The germline V gene encodes CDR1 SGHTS and CDR2 YDEGEE. CDR3 length equals 14 residues. The CDR3 here is CASRGRQTEETQYF. The CDR3 nucleotides read TGTGCCAGCCGAGGAAGGCAGACGGAAGAGACCCAGTACTTC.

This rearrangement joins TRBV3-1 (or the pseudogene TRBV3-2) to TRBJ2-5, with D possibly TRBD2 on 6 matching bases. CDR1 is LGHDT, CDR2 YNNKEL, per germline (reference sequence). V was trimmed by 2 bases and J by 1 base, leaving 11 bases between them. CDR3 length: 15 amino acids. The CDR3 protein is CASSQTGVGQETQYF. The CDR3 DNA reads as TGTGCCAGCAGCCAAACGGGGGTTGGCCAAGAGACCCAGTACTTC.

This chain connects TRBV29-1 to TRBJ2-6; D is undetermined. Per germline, CDR1 SQVTM and CDR2 ANQGSEA. V shed 2 bases and J shed 4 bases, with 3 bases lying between them. The CDR3 runs to 12 residues. In nucleotides, the CDR3 is TGCAGCGTTGAATCAGGGGCCAACGTCCTGACTTTC. The encoded protein is CSVESGANVLTF.

V and J are TRBV19 and TRBJ1-2; TRBD1 aligns across 8 bases. The CDR3 extends over 14 amino acids. Losses at the gene ends were 4 bases for V and 4 bases for J; bases not matched to a gene: 5. Germline V gives CDR1 LNHDA, CDR2 SQIVND (reference sequence). Here the CDR3 DNA reads TGTGCCAGTAGTAGGGACAGGCCGATCTATGGCTACACCTTC. It translates to CASSRDRPIYGYTF.

This sequence joins TRBV2 and TRBJ2-2; TRBD2 aligns across 10 bases. With V trimmed by 0 bases and J by 7 bases, 5 bases remained unmatched. The CDR3 is made up of 16 amino acids. Germline V gives CDR1 SNHLY, CDR2 FYNNEI. CDR3 sequence: CASSEAGTSAGGELFF. Here the CDR3 DNA reads TGTGCCAGCAGTGAAGCGGGGACTAGCGCGGGCGGGGAGCTGTTTTTT.

Regarding this clone: The same CDR3 can be traced to other DNA sequences in this sample. The rearrangement joins TRBV19 to TRBJ1-1, with 10 nucleotides matching TRBD1. J lost 1 base, V lost 6 bases, and 2 bases had no gene match. Germline V CDR1 and CDR2: LNHDA, SQIVND (reference sequence). The length of the CDR3 is 14 residues. The CDR3 here is CASRRQGANTEAFF. CDR3 nucleotide sequence: TGTGCCAGTAGAAGACAGGGGGCGAACACTGAAGCTTTCTTT.

The rearrangement uses TRBV24-1 and TRBJ2-3; D gene unclear. CDR3 length: 14 residues. Germline assignment: CDR1 KGHDR and CDR2 SFDVKD. Trimming left V 3 bases short and J 1 base short, with 7 bases between. The CDR3 loop is CATSDPGRTDTQYF. Here the CDR3 DNA reads TGTGCCACCAGTGATCCCGGTCGCACAGATACGCAGTATTTT.

The chain recombines TRBV12-5 with TRBJ2-7, with D tentatively TRBD1 (6 bases). The length of the CDR3 is 14 residues. Between the trimmed V and J ends, which lost 6 bases and 0 bases, there was a span of 12 bases. CDR1 is LGHNT and CDR2 is FRNRAP in the germline V gene. CDR3: CASGGQGSSYEQYF. CDR3 nucleotides: TGTGCTAGTGGGGGGCAGGGGAGCTCCTACGAGCAGTACTTC.

The J gene is TRBJ1-5, the V gene TRBV6-1; no definite D call. This CDR3 is built from 14 residues. Germline lookup yields CDR1 MNHNS and CDR2 SASEGT. V lost 3 bases, J lost 4 bases, and 10 bases lay in between. The CDR3 nucleotides read TGTGCCAGCAGTGATTGGCAGTTAAATCAGCCCCAGCATTTT. It codes for CASSDWQLNQPQHF.

This clone was detected once. The chain carries TRBV5-4 and TRBJ2-5, with 10 nucleotides matching TRBD1. With 4 bases clipped from V and 3 bases from J, the junction kept 3 bases outside the gene matches. CDR3 length equals 14 residues. Germline loops: CDR1 SGHNT, CDR2 YYREEE (reference sequence). CDR3 region: CASSLGTGEETQYF. The CDR3 nucleotides read TGTGCCAGCAGCCTCGGGACAGGGGAAGAGACCCAGTACTTC.